The rows below give T cell receptor beta chains drawn from one sample of a study of STAT5B mutations in CD4+ large granular lymphocyte leukemia. Generated by immunoSEQ multiplex PCR, the TCRdb table keeps only in-frame clones and is missing some. This sample yields some 21,000 clones, of which 60% to 80% are seen a single time; around 30% belongs to the top ten. Material for sequencing was CD4+ T cells from blood buffy coats. Source of these receptors: a human donor in good health. Each CDR3 is given with its conserved first and last residue. Fields, in order: J gene, V gene, clone size, D gene, CDR3 DNA, CDR3 protein. The D gene is left open where the match is weak. Size is omitted from some rows. Given values are once, few, many or a class for expanded clones.

j_gene: TRBJ1-2
v_gene: TRBV19
abundance: NA
d_gene: NA
CDR3nt: TGTGCCAGTAGTATATGGAAGGGTTCGGTTCATGGCTACACCTTC
CDR3aa: CASSIWKGSVHGYTF

j_gene: TRBJ1-2
v_gene: TRBV10-1
abundance: few
d_gene: TRBD1
CDR3nt: TGCGCCAGCGGGGACAGGGACTATGGCTACACCTTC
CDR3aa: CASGDRDYGYTF

j_gene: TRBJ2-4
v_gene: TRBV19
abundance: NA
d_gene: NA
CDR3nt: TGTGCCAGTAGTATAGATCCTGGTCTAGCCAAAAACATTCAGTACTTC
CDR3aa: CASSIDPGLAKNIQYF

j_gene: TRBJ1-6
v_gene: TRBV6-6
abundance: NA
d_gene: NA
CDR3nt: TGTGCCAGCAGTTCAGGGTTAAGATCACCCCTCCACTTT
CDR3aa: CASSSGLRSPLHF

j_gene: TRBJ2-7
v_gene: TRBV27
abundance: NA
d_gene: NA
CDR3nt: TGTGCCAGCAGTGCCGGCGCTAGCGCCTTCTACGAGCAGTACTTC
CDR3aa: CASSAGASAFYEQYF

j_gene: TRBJ2-1
v_gene: TRBV5-4
abundance: NA
d_gene: TRBD2
CDR3nt: TGTGCCAGCAGCCAACTAGCGGGAGCACGCAATGAGCAGTTCTTC
CDR3aa: CASSQLAGARNEQFF

j_gene: TRBJ2-3
v_gene: TRBV6-5
abundance: NA
d_gene: TRBD2
CDR3nt: TGTGCCAGCAGTTACTACCGCGGGGGAGCCACAGATACGCAGTATTTT
CDR3aa: CASSYYRGGATDTQYF

j_gene: TRBJ1-5
v_gene: TRBV7-2
abundance: few
d_gene: NA
CDR3nt: TGTGCCAGCAGCTTAGCTCAGGGGCTAGCCCAGCATTTT
CDR3aa: CASSLAQGLAQHF

j_gene: TRBJ1-5
v_gene: TRBV5-1
abundance: few
d_gene: TRBD1
CDR3nt: TGCGCCAGCAGCCCCAGACAGGGACAGCATTTT
CDR3aa: CASSPRQGQHF

j_gene: TRBJ2-3
v_gene: TRBV4-2
abundance: NA
d_gene: TRBD1
CDR3nt: TGTGCCAGCAGCTACCTTAGGGGGACAGGCAGCACAGATACGCAGTATTTT
CDR3aa: CASSYLRGTGSTDTQYF

j_gene: TRBJ2-5
v_gene: TRBV19
abundance: NA
d_gene: TRBD2
CDR3nt: TGTGCCAGTAGTATAGGGCTAGCGGGGGGCCAAGAGACCCAGTACTTC
CDR3aa: CASSIGLAGGQETQYF

j_gene: TRBJ2-7
v_gene: TRBV7-8
abundance: NA
d_gene: TRBD2
CDR3nt: TGTGCCAGCAGCTTAGGGGAGGGCCCCTACGAGCAGTACTTC
CDR3aa: CASSLGEGPYEQYF

j_gene: TRBJ2-2
v_gene: TRBV25-1
abundance: NA
d_gene: NA
CDR3nt: TGTGCCAGCAGTGCTCTCTCATTGAACACCGGGGAGCTGTTTTTT
CDR3aa: CASSALSLNTGELFF

j_gene: TRBJ2-7
v_gene: TRBV4-3
abundance: NA
d_gene: NA
CDR3nt: TGCGCCAGCAGCCCGGGGACGGATTACGAGCAGTACTTC
CDR3aa: CASSPGTDYEQYF

j_gene: TRBJ2-3
v_gene: TRBV5-1
abundance: NA
d_gene: TRBD1
CDR3nt: TGCGCCAGCAGCGAGGGACAGCCCACAGATACGCAGTATTTT
CDR3aa: CASSEGQPTDTQYF

j_gene: TRBJ2-7
v_gene: TRBV5-4
abundance: NA
d_gene: NA
CDR3nt: TGTGCCAGCAGCGTAAGTCAGGGGTCGAGCTCCTACGAGCAGTACTTC
CDR3aa: CASSVSQGSSSYEQYF

j_gene: TRBJ2-3
v_gene: TRBV6-5
abundance: NA
d_gene: NA
CDR3nt: TGTGCCAGCAGTTACTCGGTTTTGAGGTCAGATACGCAGTATTTT
CDR3aa: CASSYSVLRSDTQYF

j_gene: TRBJ1-1
v_gene: TRBV19
abundance: few
d_gene: NA
CDR3nt: TGTGCCAGTAGTATAAGGCAGTGGAACACTGAAGCTTTCTTT
CDR3aa: CASSIRQWNTEAFF

j_gene: TRBJ2-2
v_gene: TRBV7-2
abundance: NA
d_gene: TRBD2
CDR3nt: TGTGCCAGCAGCCGTTCGAGCGGGGGGGCCACCGGGGAGCTGTTTTTT
CDR3aa: CASSRSSGGATGELFF

j_gene: TRBJ2-2
v_gene: TRBV2
abundance: few
d_gene: TRBD2
CDR3nt: TGTGCCAGCAGCCTAACTAGCGGGGGGGCCTCCGGGGAGCTGTTTTTT
CDR3aa: CASSLTSGGASGELFF

j_gene: TRBJ2-7
v_gene: TRBV20-1
abundance: NA
d_gene: TRBD2
CDR3nt: TGCAGTGCCATGACTAGCCGAGTCGAGTACTTC
CDR3aa: CSAMTSRVEYF

j_gene: TRBJ2-3
v_gene: TRBV5-6
abundance: NA
d_gene: NA
CDR3nt: TGTGCCAGCAGCTTTAAGCTCACAGACACAGATACGCAGTATTTT
CDR3aa: CASSFKLTDTDTQYF

j_gene: TRBJ1-2
v_gene: TRBV19
abundance: few
d_gene: NA
CDR3nt: TGTGCCAGTACGGACCGCTACTCCTATGGCTACACCTTC
CDR3aa: CASTDRYSYGYTF

j_gene: TRBJ2-5
v_gene: TRBV18
abundance: NA
d_gene: NA
CDR3nt: TGTGCCAGCCGACCTTACAGGAATCAGTACCAAGAGACCCAGTACTTC
CDR3aa: CASRPYRNQYQETQYF

j_gene: TRBJ2-1
v_gene: TRBV5-5
abundance: NA
d_gene: TRBD2
CDR3nt: TGTGCCAGCAGCTTCTTAGGGAGGGCCGGGTACAATGAGCAGTTCTTC
CDR3aa: CASSFLGRAGYNEQFF

j_gene: TRBJ1-1
v_gene: TRBV7-9
abundance: few
d_gene: NA
CDR3nt: TGTGCCACCCAGAAGGCGGGGGACACTGAAGCTTTCTTT
CDR3aa: CATQKAGDTEAFF

j_gene: TRBJ2-1
v_gene: TRBV5-1
abundance: NA
d_gene: TRBD2
CDR3nt: TGCGCCAGCCATAGAGACGGACTAGCGGGGGGCAATGAGCAGTTCTTC
CDR3aa: CASHRDGLAGGNEQFF

j_gene: TRBJ2-2
v_gene: TRBV11-2
abundance: NA
d_gene: NA
CDR3nt: TGTGCCAGCAGCTTTCAGGTCGGGGAGCTGTTTTTT
CDR3aa: CASSFQVGELFF

j_gene: TRBJ1-4
v_gene: TRBV11-3
abundance: few
d_gene: NA
CDR3nt: TGTGCCAGCAGCTTAGATGAGCTGATGGGCGAAAAACTGTTTTTT
CDR3aa: CASSLDELMGEKLFF

j_gene: TRBJ2-1
v_gene: TRBV14
abundance: NA
d_gene: TRBD2
CDR3nt: TGTGCCAGCAGCCGAGCGGGGGGGGTCCTAAGAAATGAGCAGTTCTTC
CDR3aa: CASSRAGGVLRNEQFF

j_gene: TRBJ1-2
v_gene: TRBV9
abundance: once
d_gene: TRBD1
CDR3nt: TGTGCCAGCAGCGTAGATCAGGGGGTGACTTATGGCTACACCTTC
CDR3aa: CASSVDQGVTYGYTF

j_gene: TRBJ1-5
v_gene: TRBV19
abundance: few
d_gene: NA
CDR3nt: TGTGCCAGTAGTATACTGACGGCATATAGCAATCAGCCCCAGCATTTT
CDR3aa: CASSILTAYSNQPQHF

j_gene: TRBJ2-1
v_gene: TRBV13
abundance: NA
d_gene: TRBD2
CDR3nt: TGTGCCAGCAGCCTAGCGGGAGGGCCCCGAGATGAGCAGTTCTTC
CDR3aa: CASSLAGGPRDEQFF

j_gene: TRBJ2-7
v_gene: TRBV5-4
abundance: once
d_gene: TRBD1
CDR3nt: TGTGCCAGCTCAAGGACAGGGGGCTCCTACGAGCAGTACTTC
CDR3aa: CASSRTGGSYEQYF

j_gene: TRBJ1-1
v_gene: TRBV30
abundance: NA
d_gene: NA
CDR3nt: TGTGCCTGGGACCTTGTGGTGAACACTGAAGCTTTCTTT
CDR3aa: CAWDLVVNTEAFF

j_gene: TRBJ1-1
v_gene: TRBV6-6
abundance: NA
d_gene: NA
CDR3nt: TGTGCCAGCAGTTATAGGGCGGGGAACACTGAAGCTTTCTTT
CDR3aa: CASSYRAGNTEAFF

j_gene: TRBJ2-2
v_gene: TRBV29-1
abundance: NA
d_gene: TRBD1
CDR3nt: TGCAGCGTTGTAGGGGGCAGAACCGGGGAGCTGTTTTTT
CDR3aa: CSVVGGRTGELFF

j_gene: TRBJ2-3
v_gene: TRBV29-1
abundance: NA
d_gene: TRBD2
CDR3nt: TGCAGCGTCCCCGTGATGGGGAGCGGGGAGAGCACAGATACGCAGTATTTT
CDR3aa: CSVPVMGSGESTDTQYF

j_gene: TRBJ2-2
v_gene: TRBV15
abundance: few
d_gene: TRBD2
CDR3nt: TGTGCCACGGCGCCTCTAGCGGGAACCGGGGAGCTGTTTTTT
CDR3aa: CATAPLAGTGELFF

j_gene: TRBJ1-1
v_gene: TRBV18
abundance: NA
d_gene: TRBD1
CDR3nt: TGTGCCAGCTCACTAGGACAGGGCGGGAACACTGAAGCTTTCTTT
CDR3aa: CASSLGQGGNTEAFF

j_gene: TRBJ1-3
v_gene: TRBV5-6
abundance: NA
d_gene: TRBD1
CDR3nt: TGTGCCAGCAGCAACGAAGGACAGGGGACCTCTGGAAACACCATATATTTT
CDR3aa: CASSNEGQGTSGNTIYF

j_gene: TRBJ2-6
v_gene: TRBV29-1
abundance: NA
d_gene: NA
CDR3nt: TGCAGCGTCCGGGGGACAGCCTCTGGGGCCAACGTCCTGACTTTC
CDR3aa: CSVRGTASGANVLTF

j_gene: TRBJ2-2
v_gene: TRBV5-1
abundance: NA
d_gene: NA
CDR3nt: TGCGCCAGCAGCTTGGGGCAGACCGGGGAGCTGTTTTTT
CDR3aa: CASSLGQTGELFF

j_gene: TRBJ1-1
v_gene: TRBV14
abundance: NA
d_gene: NA
CDR3nt: TGTGCCAGCAGCGTGGCCAGGAACACTGAAGCTTTCTTT
CDR3aa: CASSVARNTEAFF

j_gene: TRBJ1-2
v_gene: TRBV18
abundance: NA
d_gene: TRBD1
CDR3nt: TGTGCCAGCTCACCAAAACAGGGGCCCTCTGGGGGCTACACCTTC
CDR3aa: CASSPKQGPSGGYTF

j_gene: TRBJ2-7
v_gene: TRBV14
abundance: NA
d_gene: TRBD1
CDR3nt: TGTGCCAGCAGCCCCCCCGGGACAGGTTGGCGCGAGCAGTACTTC
CDR3aa: CASSPPGTGWREQYF

j_gene: TRBJ2-7
v_gene: TRBV25-1
abundance: NA
d_gene: NA
CDR3nt: TGTGCCAGCAGTGGTCAGGGAGGTTTTTCCTACGAGCAGTACTTC
CDR3aa: CASSGQGGFSYEQYF

j_gene: TRBJ1-2
v_gene: TRBV2
abundance: few
d_gene: NA
CDR3nt: TGTGCCAGCAGCCTCGACGCAGCTTTGGGAGGCTACACCTTC
CDR3aa: CASSLDAALGGYTF

j_gene: TRBJ1-5
v_gene: TRBV4-1
abundance: few
d_gene: NA
CDR3nt: TGCGCCAGCAGCCAAGAAGGTCAGCCCCAGCATTTT
CDR3aa: CASSQEGQPQHF

j_gene: TRBJ2-4
v_gene: TRBV7-2
abundance: NA
d_gene: NA
CDR3nt: TGTGCCAGCAGCTTAACGGGTTACAAAAACATTCAGTACTTC
CDR3aa: CASSLTGYKNIQYF

j_gene: TRBJ2-5
v_gene: TRBV5-1
abundance: NA
d_gene: TRBD2
CDR3nt: TGCGCCAGCAGCCTCGACGGGACTAGCGGACTGGGGGAGACCCAGTACTTC
CDR3aa: CASSLDGTSGLGETQYF

j_gene: TRBJ2-7
v_gene: TRBV4-1
abundance: NA
d_gene: NA
CDR3nt: TGCGCCAGCAGCCGACTTACAGGGACCTACGAGCAGTACTTC
CDR3aa: CASSRLTGTYEQYF

j_gene: TRBJ2-3
v_gene: TRBV29-1
abundance: once
d_gene: TRBD2
CDR3nt: TGCAGCGCCATACTAGCGGATAGCACAGATACGCAGTATTTT
CDR3aa: CSAILADSTDTQYF